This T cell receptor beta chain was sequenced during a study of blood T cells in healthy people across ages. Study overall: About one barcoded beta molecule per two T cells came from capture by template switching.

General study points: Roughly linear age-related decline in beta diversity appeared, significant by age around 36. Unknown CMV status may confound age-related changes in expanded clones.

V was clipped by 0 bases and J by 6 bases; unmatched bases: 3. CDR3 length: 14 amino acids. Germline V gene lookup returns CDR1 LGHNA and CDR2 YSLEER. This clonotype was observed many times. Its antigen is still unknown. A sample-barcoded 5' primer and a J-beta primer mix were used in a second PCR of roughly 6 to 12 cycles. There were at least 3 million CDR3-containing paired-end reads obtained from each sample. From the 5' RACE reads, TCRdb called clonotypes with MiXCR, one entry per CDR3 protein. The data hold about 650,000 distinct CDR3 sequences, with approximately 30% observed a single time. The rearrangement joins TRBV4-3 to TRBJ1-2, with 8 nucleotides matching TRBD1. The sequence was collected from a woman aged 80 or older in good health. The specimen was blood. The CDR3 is CASSQESRGHGYTF. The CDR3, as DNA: TGCGCCAGCAGCCAAGAAAGCAGGGGGCATGGCTACACCTTC.